The T cell receptor (beta chain) described here comes from a study of CD8+ T cells in alopecia areata. Notes on the study in general: In patients, TCRs were shared less clearly than in mice, and HLA may possibly be involved. With tofacitinib ongoing, many expanded lesional clones persisted in both scalp and blood.

Stated treatment: oral pan-JAK inhibitor, 5-10 mg twice daily. The CDR3 consists of 16 residues. Germline loops: CDR1 SGHRS, CDR2 YFSETQ. V was shortened by 2 bases and J by 5 bases, with 19 bases between the two germline ends. About this clone itself: Its antigen is unidentified.

Extraction and reverse transcription of RNA yielded cDNA as the sequencing template. Clones were read by immunoSEQ multiplex PCR, and TCRdb kept only the in-frame ones, dropping some. The table lists 250,000 to 350,000 clones, about 62% of them singletons. V usage is TRBV5-1 and J usage is TRBJ1-1; D may be TRBD1 (5 bases). The sample in question was CD4+ T cells sorted from blood, obtained at week 52, from a patient treated with tofacitinib. The source is a human donor with alopecia areata. The CDR3 sequence: CASSLITTGVATEAFF. The CDR3 DNA reads TGCGCCAGCAGCTTAATAACAACAGGAGTTGCGACTGAAGCTTTCTTT.